The sequence of this T cell receptor (beta chain) was determined in a study of breast tumors, draining lymph nodes, adjacent tissues. The study's findings and limits: Tumor and nontumor repertoires were significantly more similar in luminal-like than in basal-like breast cancer.

This clonotype was counted only a few times. Its antigen is not identified. Samples came from axillary lymph nodes draining the breast cancer. TCRdb reanalysed the multiplex PCR reads using MiXCR and keeps one entry per CDR3 protein. The data show over 200,000 distinct CDR3 sequences, approximately 36% seen once. Trimming cost V 5 bases and J 4 bases; bases outside gene matches: 6. This CDR3 contains 15 residues. In germline, CDR1 is KGHDR, CDR2 SFDVKD. What was sequenced was axillary lymph node tissue. This sequence was found in a female donor with breast cancer. Some clones in this sample may be carry-over from other donors' samples. The genes are TRBV24-1 and TRBJ1-1; 10 bases line up with TRBD1. In DNA, the CDR3 is TGTGCCACCAGTGCTGCGGACAGGGGGAGCACTGAAGCTTTCTTT. This sequence encodes CATSAADRGSTEAFF.